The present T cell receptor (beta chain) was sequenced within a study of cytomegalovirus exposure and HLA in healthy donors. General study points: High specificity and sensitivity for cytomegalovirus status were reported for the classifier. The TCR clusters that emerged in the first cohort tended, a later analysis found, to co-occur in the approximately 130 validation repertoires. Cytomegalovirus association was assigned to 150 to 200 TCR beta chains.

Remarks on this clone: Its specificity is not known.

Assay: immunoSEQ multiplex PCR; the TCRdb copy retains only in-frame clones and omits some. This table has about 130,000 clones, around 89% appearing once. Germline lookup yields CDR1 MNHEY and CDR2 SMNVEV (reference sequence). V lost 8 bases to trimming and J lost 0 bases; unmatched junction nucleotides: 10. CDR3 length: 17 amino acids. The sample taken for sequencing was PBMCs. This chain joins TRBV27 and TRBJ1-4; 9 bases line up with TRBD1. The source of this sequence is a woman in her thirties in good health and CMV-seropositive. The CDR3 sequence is CASRRGTGSATNEKLFF. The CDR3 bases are TGTGCCAGCCGGAGGGGGACAGGGTCCGCAACTAATGAAAAACTGTTTTTT.